One sample yielded the 29 T cell receptor beta chains listed below, sequenced in a study of blood T cell repertoires in COVID-19. Some clones are missing from TCRdb's copy, which holds only in-frame ones; the method was immunoSEQ multiplex PCR. The sample contains 220,000 or so clones, 86% of which appear only once. Sequenced sample: peripheral blood. These receptors originate from a woman in her forties or fifties with COVID-19, enrolled during active disease.

The chain has TRBV5-1 and TRBJ2-2; D unclear. Per germline, CDR1 SGHRS and CDR2 YFSETQ. V lost 4 bases to trimming and J lost 0 bases, with 7 bases between them. The CDR3 runs to 14 residues. CDR3: CASSLPANTGELFF. The CDR3 DNA reads TGCGCCAGCAGCCTTCCTGCGAACACCGGGGAGCTGTTTTTT.

The rearrangement links TRBV6-5 to TRBJ1-1, with TRBD1 matching 10 bases. V lost 4 bases to trimming and J lost 5 bases; unmatched junction nucleotides: 4. This CDR3 is 14 amino acids long. The V gene's germline CDR1 is MNHEY and CDR2 SVGAGI. CDR3 coding DNA: TGTGCCAGCAGTTGGACAGGGGGTCGGACTGAAGCTTTCTTT. Translating gives CASSWTGGRTEAFF.

The chain is built from TRBV13 and TRBJ2-7, with D maybe TRBD1 (5 bases). CDR1 and CDR2 (germline): PRHDT, FYEKMQ (reference sequence). The CDR3 sequence is 13 residues long. V lost 5 bases, J lost 3 bases, and 11 bases lay in between. The CDR3 DNA follows: TGTGCCAGCAGCGAATGGGGCGGCTACGAGCAGTACTTC. It is translated as CASSEWGGYEQYF.

V and J are TRBV2 and TRBJ1-4, with D unclear. The V end was cut by 6 bases, the J end by 5 bases, with 13 bases between. Germline V CDR1 and CDR2: SNHLY, FYNNEI. The CDR3 spans 14 residues. CDR3 DNA: TGTGCCAGCAGCTGGTCGGGGAGCAATGAAAAACTGTTTTTT. Its protein product is CASSWSGSNEKLFF.

V and J are TRBV6-1 and TRBJ2-1; TRBD1 agrees at 8 bases. Germline V gene lookup returns CDR1 MNHNS and CDR2 SASEGT. The CDR3 is 15 residues long. J gave up 10 bases and V 1 base, and 9 bases lay outside the gene matches. The CDR3 sequence is CASSEGSRGLEEQFF. CDR3 bases: TGTGCCAGCAGTGAAGGAAGCAGGGGGCTGGAGGAGCAGTTCTTC.

This chain uses TRBV7-9 with TRBJ1-1, with 7 bases that match TRBD1. CDR3 length: 14 residues. The junction had 4 bases not matched to a gene; V was cut back by 5 bases and J by 1 base. Per germline, CDR1 SEHNR and CDR2 FQNEAQ (reference sequence). This chain's CDR3 is CASSPGQTNTEAFF. The CDR3 nucleotides are TGTGCCAGCAGCCCGGGACAGACGAACACTGAAGCTTTCTTT.

The chain couples TRBV19 to TRBJ1-4; the D gene is possibly TRBD1 (6 bases). V was cut by 1 base and J by 0 bases, with 21 bases left in between. The germline V gene encodes CDR1 LNHDA and CDR2 SQIVND (reference sequence). CDR3 size: 20 residues. CDR3 residues: CASSIGVTPGQPSTNEKLFF. The DNA for the CDR3 is TGTGCCAGTAGTATAGGAGTGACTCCGGGACAACCTTCAACTAATGAAAAACTGTTTTTT.

The V call is TRBV3-1 (or the pseudogene TRBV3-2), the J call TRBJ1-6; D gene unclear. The CDR3 loop spans 15 amino acids. V shed 2 bases and J shed 6 bases, with 11 bases lying between them. CDR1 and CDR2 (germline): LGHDT, YNNKEL (reference sequence). The CDR3 region has the DNA TGTGCCAGCAGCCAACGGGCGGGAGCTAATTCACCCCTCCACTTT. Its protein product is CASSQRAGANSPLHF.

With respect to this clone: The same CDR3 can be traced to other DNA sequences in this sample. The V and J genes are TRBV5-1 and TRBJ2-7; 13 positions agree with TRBD2. Germline V gives CDR1 SGHRS, CDR2 YFSETQ. V lost 7 bases to trimming and J lost 4 bases; unmatched junction nucleotides: 5. CDR3 length equals 14 residues. The CDR3: CASSLAGGPYEQYF. The CDR3 bases are TGCGCCAGCTCACTAGCGGGGGGGCCTTACGAGCAGTACTTC.

The chain links TRBV3-1 (or the pseudogene TRBV3-2) to TRBJ1-1; D not certain. The germline V and J ends were trimmed by 4 bases and 3 bases, with 15 bases remaining between them. The CDR3 contains 15 residues. The germline gives CDR1 LGHDT, CDR2 YNNKEL (reference sequence). CDR3 coding DNA: TGTGCCAGCAGCCCCTCGGGGTACTCGGACACTGAAGCTTTCTTT. Translated: CASSPSGYSDTEAFF.

J is TRBJ2-1 and V is TRBV12-2; the table's D call TRBD2 went unverified against the DNA. TRBV12-2 is a listed pseudogene. The CDR3 spans 14 residues. CDR3 DNA: TGTGCAAGTCGCTTAGCGCGCGCGGGATTTGAGCAGTTCTTC. Encoded protein: CASRLARAGFEQFF.

The rearrangement links TRBV7-2 to TRBJ1-5; D is ambiguous. The CDR3 totals 15 residues. V was pared by 1 base and J by 3 bases, with 10 bases between. CDR1 is SGHTA and CDR2 is FQGNSA in the germline V gene. The CDR3 nucleotides read TGTGCCAGCAGCTTAGTTTTGGCCGACAATCAGCCCCAGCATTTT. It yields the protein CASSLVLADNQPQHF.

This sequence joins TRBV4-3 and TRBJ2-7; 9 nucleotides align to TRBD1. This CDR3 contains 16 residues. Germline trimming cut 4 bases from V and 5 bases from J; bases unmatched to any gene: 12. Germline CDR1 reads LGHNA; CDR2 reads YSLEER. The CDR3 loop is CASSLGPGQGKHEQYF. The CDR3, as DNA: TGCGCCAGCAGCCTAGGACCGGGACAGGGAAAACACGAGCAGTACTTC.

The chain uses TRBV19 and TRBJ2-3; no definite D call. Per the germline V gene, CDR1 is LNHDA and CDR2 is SQIVND (reference sequence). This CDR3 region has 13 residues. Trimming removed 5 bases from V and 0 bases from J, with 6 bases in between. CDR3 in amino acids: CASSAGSTDTQYF. In DNA, the CDR3 is TGTGCCAGTAGTGCCGGTAGCACAGATACGCAGTATTTT.

The chain joins TRBV5-1 to TRBJ2-7, with TRBD1 matching over 7 bases. In germline, CDR1 is SGHRS, CDR2 YFSETQ. The ends lost 1 base at V and 4 bases at J; junction bases unmatched: 8. This CDR3 spans 15 amino acids. DNA for the CDR3: TGCGCCAGCAGCTTGAGGCACGTCAGGGGGTACGAGCAGTACTTC. It is translated as CASSLRHVRGYEQYF. The entire variable domain, with the rest obtained from reference TRBV5-1 and TRBJ2-7, is as follows: KAGVTQTPRYLIKTRGQQVTLSCSPISGHRSVSWYQQTPGQGLQFLFEYFSETQRNKGNFPGRFSGRQFSNSRSEMNVSTLELGDSALYLCASSLRHVRGYEQYFGPGTRLTVT.

The genes are TRBV6-1 and TRBJ2-3; weak D call: TRBD1 (6 bases). Germline assignment: CDR1 MNHNS and CDR2 SASEGT. The CDR3 contains 15 residues. Trimming shortened V by 2 bases and J by 2 bases, and 11 bases separated the two germline ends. The CDR3 protein is CASSEWTEATDTQYF. In nucleotides, the CDR3 is TGTGCCAGCAGTGAATGGACAGAAGCCACAGATACGCAGTATTTT.

This sequence joins TRBV28 and TRBJ1-2; a possible D gene is TRBD1 (5 bases). The CDR3 spans 14 residues. The V end was cut by 2 bases, the J end by 0 bases, with 7 bases between. The germline CDR1 and CDR2 sequences are MDHEN and SYDVKM. The chain's CDR3 is CASSLRGANYGYTF. CDR3 bases: TGTGCCAGCAGTTTACGGGGGGCTAACTATGGCTACACCTTC.

The chain combines TRBV9 with TRBJ1-2, with no clear D. Germline V gene sequence: CDR1 SGDLS, CDR2 YYNGEE. V shed 9 bases and J shed 7 bases, with 19 bases lying between them. The CDR3 runs to 13 residues. CDR3 amino acids: CATRDVGEPGYTF. CDR3 nucleotide sequence: TGTGCCACACGGGATGTGGGTGAGCCTGGCTACACCTTC.

Remarks on this clone: Distinct nucleotide sequences in the sample also encode this CDR3. J is TRBJ1-1 and V is TRBV6-5; 9 positions match TRBD1. The V segment lost 4 bases and the J segment 1 base; nucleotides outside the gene matches: 1. This CDR3 is 14 amino acids long. Germline lookup yields CDR1 MNHEY and CDR2 SVGAGI. The chain's CDR3 is CASSLQGANTEAFF. In nucleotides, the CDR3 is TGTGCCAGCAGTTTACAGGGGGCGAACACTGAAGCTTTCTTT.

The chain links TRBV9 to TRBJ1-4, with D perhaps TRBD1 (5 bases). Germline loops: CDR1 SGDLS, CDR2 YYNGEE. V gave up 0 bases and J gave up 4 bases, with 10 bases separating them. The CDR3 is 15 amino acids. CDR3 nucleotide sequence: TGTGCCAGCAGCGTAGGGGGCGTTGGTAATGAAAAACTGTTTTTT. Translating it yields CASSVGGVGNEKLFF.

The chain joins TRBV5-5 to TRBJ1-6, with D possibly being TRBD1 (5 bases). CDR1 and CDR2 (germline): SGHKS, YYEKEE (reference sequence). The CDR3 sequence is 16 residues long. The V end was cut by 3 bases, the J end by 1 base, with 11 bases between. The CDR3 DNA sequence: TGTGCCAGCAGCTCCCGGACAAGGTCCTATAATTCACCCCTCCACTTT. Residues: CASSSRTRSYNSPLHF.

The V and J genes are TRBV6-5 and TRBJ1-1; 7 bases are a match to TRBD1. CDR3 length: 14 amino acids. Germline V gives CDR1 MNHEY, CDR2 SVGAGI. J was trimmed by 0 bases and V by 6 bases; bases with no gene match: 4. The CDR3 is CASRGGQMNTEAFF. The CDR3 DNA reads as TGTGCCAGCAGAGGGGGACAGATGAACACTGAAGCTTTCTTT.

J is TRBJ1-2 and V is TRBV12-3 or TRBV12-4; unclear D gene. The CDR3 loop spans 12 amino acids. V gave up 5 bases and J gave up 6 bases, with 10 bases separating them. CDR3 in DNA: TGTGCCAGCAGTACCTACGGGAATGGCTACACCTTC. It is translated as CASSTYGNGYTF.

The genes are TRBV7-6 and TRBJ1-6; 8 nucleotides line up with TRBD1. Trimming removed 5 bases from V and 8 bases from J; junction bases left unmatched: 8. This CDR3 has 15 amino acids. Germline CDR1 and CDR2: SGHVS and FNYEAQ. The CDR3 here is CASSLRGPQDSPLHF. The CDR3, as DNA: TGTGCCAGCAGCCTCAGGGGGCCCCAGGATTCACCCCTCCACTTT.

This clone showed up just a few times. The DNA of the CDR3 is TGTGCCAGCAGCTCAAGTTCAGGGGGCAGAGAAAAACTGTTTTTT. Protein sequence: CASSSSSGGREKLFF. The V and J genes are TRBV9 and TRBJ1-4, with TRBD1 identical over 8 bases. Germline CDR1 SGDLS, CDR2 YYNGEE. Trimming cost V 4 bases and J 8 bases; bases outside gene matches: 10. CDR3 length: 15 residues.

The table lists this clone with a few counts. The chain has TRBV27 and TRBJ2-6; D is ambiguous. The CDR3 loop spans 17 amino acids. CDR1 MNHEY and CDR2 SMNVEV come from the germline V gene (reference sequence). V gave up 4 bases and J gave up 4 bases, with 17 bases separating them. CDR3 bases: TGTGCCAGCAGTTCCTCCGCCAGGCCCTCCGGGGCCAACGTCCTGACTTTC. Amino acids: CASSSSARPSGANVLTF.

The chain has TRBV19 and TRBJ1-1, with a possible D match to TRBD1 (5 bases). This CDR3 contains 15 residues. Germline CDR1 LNHDA, CDR2 SQIVND (reference sequence). Between the trimmed V and J ends, which lost 3 bases and 1 base, there was a span of 12 bases. The CDR3 region has the DNA TGTGCCAGTAGTATTTTTGGGGGAGGGAACACTGAAGCTTTCTTT. Translation: CASSIFGGGNTEAFF.

The V and J genes are TRBV20-1 and TRBJ2-1; possibly TRBD2 for D (5 bases). The CDR3 is made up of 11 amino acids. The ends were cut back, 3 bases at V and 5 bases at J, with 5 bases in the middle. The germline V gene has CDR1 DFQATT and CDR2 SNEGSKA (reference sequence). CDR3 in amino acids: CSARRDNEQFF. CDR3 bases: TGCAGTGCTAGGAGGGACAATGAGCAGTTCTTC.

The chain employs TRBV6-2 or TRBV6-3 and TRBJ2-2; D might be TRBD2 (6 bases). V lost 0 bases and J 4 bases, leaving 9 bases between the germline ends. Germline V gene lookup returns CDR1 MNHEY and CDR2 SVGEGT. The CDR3 spans 15 residues. CDR3 DNA: TGTGCCAGCAGTTACTCGGAGGGCCCCACCGGGGAGCTGTTTTTT. As protein: CASSYSEGPTGELFF.